These 4 T cell receptor beta chains were sequenced from one sample in a study of cytomegalovirus exposure and HLA in healthy donors. PCR used 60 Vbeta primers and 13 Jbeta primers. Method: immunoSEQ multiplex PCR; TCRdb's copy keeps in-frame clones and lacks some. This sample has over 90,000 clones, with about four fifths found just once. Sequenced sample: PBMCs. These receptor sequences come from a man in his forties in good health and CMV-seropositive.

The J gene is TRBJ1-3, the V gene TRBV4-1, with TRBD1 as a possible D gene (5 bases). The CDR3 is made up of 14 amino acids. The germline V and J ends were trimmed by 1 base and 9 bases, with 13 bases remaining between them. Germline V gives CDR1 MGHRA, CDR2 YSYEKL. The CDR3 DNA reads as TGCGCCAGCAGCCAAGTTGTCAGGGCCGGCACCATATATTTT. Protein sequence: CASSQVVRAGTIYF.

This sequence joins TRBV7-9 and TRBJ2-5; D is unresolved. The CDR3 spans 13 residues. The V gene lost 1 base and the J gene lost 4 bases, with 7 bases spanning the gap. Germline loops: CDR1 SEHNR, CDR2 FQNEAQ (reference sequence). The CDR3 sequence: CASSLGPVETQYF. CDR3 nucleotides: TGTGCCAGCAGCTTAGGGCCAGTAGAGACCCAGTACTTC.

The chain joins TRBV4-1 to TRBJ1-1; 8 bases line up with TRBD1. The CDR3 is 16 residues long. J lost 0 bases, V lost 0 bases, and 3 bases had no gene match. Per the germline V gene, CDR1 is MGHRA and CDR2 is YSYEKL. CDR3 nucleotide sequence: TGCGCCAGCAGCCAAGATCCGGGACAGGTGAACACTGAAGCTTTCTTT. Its translation: CASSQDPGQVNTEAFF.

This clone has a single count. J is TRBJ2-1 and V is TRBV6-6, with D possibly TRBD1 on 6 matching bases. V was pared by 7 bases and J by 6 bases, with 13 bases between. CDR3 length equals 13 residues. CDR1 is MNHNY, CDR2 SVGAGI, per germline (reference sequence). The CDR3 protein is CASTWGPSNEQFF. The CDR3 region has the DNA TGTGCCAGCACTTGGGGGCCCTCCAATGAGCAGTTCTTC.